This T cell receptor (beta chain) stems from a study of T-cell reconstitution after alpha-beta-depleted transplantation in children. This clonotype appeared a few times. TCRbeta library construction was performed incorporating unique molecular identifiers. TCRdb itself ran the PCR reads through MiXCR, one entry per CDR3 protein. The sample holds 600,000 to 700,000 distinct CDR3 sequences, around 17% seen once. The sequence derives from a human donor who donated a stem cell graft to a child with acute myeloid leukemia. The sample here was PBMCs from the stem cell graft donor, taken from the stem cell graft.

This CDR3 is CASSFRDRGTIYF. The CDR3 coding sequence is TGTGCCAGCAGCTTCCGGGACAGGGGCACCATATATTTT. The rearrangement links TRBV7-2 to TRBJ1-3; TRBD1 aligns across 10 bases. Germline values: CDR1 SGHTA, CDR2 FQGNSA. There are 13 residues in the CDR3. The ends lost 3 bases at V and 9 bases at J; junction bases unmatched: 2. Variable domain in full (rest from reference TRBV7-2 and TRBJ1-3): GAGVSQSPSNKVTEKGKDVELRCDPISGHTALYWYRQSLGQGLEFLIYFQGNSAPDKSGLPSDRFSAERTGGSVSTLTIQRTQQEDSAVYLCASSFRDRGTIYFGEGSWLTVV.